This T cell receptor (beta chain) is from a study of blood T cell repertoires in COVID-19. Study summary: Whether acute or convalescent, the COVID-19 samples came from the United States, Italy and Spain.

Participant reports of clinical history set cohort assignment. Donors in Cohort 3 who had recovered were those with two negative PCRs, healthcare professional clearance, or resolution of their symptoms. Original processing notes: Amplification of reference gene primers provided the estimated nucleated cell counts. Here immunoSEQ multiplex PCR was the method, and the copy in TCRdb shows in-frame clones only, minus some. V and J calls and clone size follow that table, whereas D and trimming were derived from the DNA. The data hold about 130,000 clones, with roughly 80% observed a single time. The sequence came from a man aged 50 to 60 who had recovered from COVID-19. The sequenced material came from PBMCs or T cells enriched from blood (not recorded which).

CDR3 sequence: CASSQVGVGVGGNTIYF. CDR3 sequence (DNA): TGCGCCAGCAGCCAAGTAGGGGTGGGCGTTGGGGGAAACACCATATATTTT. V usage is TRBV4-3 and J usage is TRBJ1-3, with D possibly matching TRBD1 (5 bases). V was pared by 1 base and J by 4 bases, with 17 bases between. The CDR3 totals 17 residues. Per the germline V gene, CDR1 is LGHNA and CDR2 is YSLEER.